The TCR beta chain under discussion was sequenced for a study of T cells in women clearing cervical HPV infection. Study-level information: Control women cleared a single incident HPV16 infection within 12 months.

Comments on this clone: Its antigen is unknown. One end of the junction does not line up with germline, which may come from a read error. The read terminates 3 residues ahead of where the CDR3 ends, so the germline J gene completes it. Other DNA variants within this sample encode the same CDR3.

Using immunoSEQ multiplex PCR, the repertoire was profiled, and TCRdb retains in-frame clones only, with some absent. The repertoire shows 25,000 to 35,000 clones; the top ten hold about 23%. Study results and caveats: Combining TCR richness with V gene abundances gave around 0.87 AUC. TRBV6-7 relative abundance averaged roughly 0.1% in cases and under 0.2% in controls.

The CDR3 spans 15 residues. Per germline, CDR1 SNHLY and CDR2 FYNNEI. This receptor was obtained from a woman aged 18-70 years with a cervical HPV16 infection that either progressed to CIN3+ or cleared (not recorded which). Sequencing was done on a sample of blood buffy coat. This sequence joins TRBV2 and TRBJ1-3; 7 positions agree with TRBD1. The CDR3 DNA, read in part, is TGTGCCAGCAACCAACAGGGGAAGACTGGAAACACA. Its translation: CASNQQGKTGNT. The CDR3 as a whole reads CASNQQGKTGNTIYF.